The T cell receptor beta chain described here comes from a study of blood T cell repertoires in COVID-19. Study overall: Material from acute and convalescent COVID-19 was sourced from the United States, Italy and Spain. Sample material is recorded as cDNA or gDNA derived from T cells, B-cell-depleted T cells, or PBMCs.

Recruited during active infection, patients (from Seattle) were subsequently followed longitudinally. Sequencing was performed with immunoSEQ multiplex PCR; in TCRdb, only in-frame clones are kept and a portion is missing. The repertoire holds roughly 350,000 clones, with 85% to 90% as singletons. CDR1 WNHNN and CDR2 SYGVQD come from the germline V gene (reference sequence). The CDR3 is 16 amino acids. The V end was cut by 0 bases, the J end by 6 bases, with 15 bases between. The TCR originated in a woman in her 70s with COVID-19, enrolled during active disease. Sequenced material: peripheral blood. This rearrangement joins TRBV10-1 to TRBJ1-5, with D unresolved. The CDR3 DNA follows: TGCGCCAGCAGTGAGTCGCGGGTAGACCACTCTCAGCCCCAGCATTTT. Encoded protein: CASSESRVDHSQPQHF.